This TCR beta chain stems from a study of Ad26.COV2.S vaccination and SARS-CoV-2 variants. On the study more broadly: The study gave Ad26.COV2.S intramuscularly, once or twice 56 days apart.

General study points: Measurement of non-spike TCR breadth gave similar results in vaccine and placebo recipients. Spike-specific TCR breadth ran higher among vaccine recipients than placebo recipients.

Treatment: 15 to 20 received Ad26.COV2.S at low or high dose, single or two shots; a few received placebo; per-sample allocation not given. Repertoires come from day 63 after the first vaccine or placebo injection. Libraries were prepared by immunoSEQ multiplex PCR; TCRdb keeps only in-frame clonotypes and omits some of them. The sample lists around 420,000 clones, roughly 90% seen once, with 3.5% to 4% in the top ten. This clone was recorded a few times. No antigen is known for it. The sequences come from peripheral blood, collected in a trial of Ad26.COV2.S vaccine versus placebo. This clonotype was obtained from a person between 18 and 65 years old who received the Ad26.COV2.S COVID-19 vaccine or a placebo.

CDR3 bases: TGTGCCAGCAGCCGCCAGTCACAGGTGACCGGGGAGCTGTTTTTT. This sequence encodes CASSRQSQVTGELFF. The chain has TRBV6-2 or TRBV6-3 and TRBJ2-2; tentative D call: TRBD1 (5 bases). This CDR3 comprises 15 residues. Trimming took 6 bases from V and 5 from J, leaving 16 bases between them. The germline V gene has CDR1 MNHEY and CDR2 SVGEGT.